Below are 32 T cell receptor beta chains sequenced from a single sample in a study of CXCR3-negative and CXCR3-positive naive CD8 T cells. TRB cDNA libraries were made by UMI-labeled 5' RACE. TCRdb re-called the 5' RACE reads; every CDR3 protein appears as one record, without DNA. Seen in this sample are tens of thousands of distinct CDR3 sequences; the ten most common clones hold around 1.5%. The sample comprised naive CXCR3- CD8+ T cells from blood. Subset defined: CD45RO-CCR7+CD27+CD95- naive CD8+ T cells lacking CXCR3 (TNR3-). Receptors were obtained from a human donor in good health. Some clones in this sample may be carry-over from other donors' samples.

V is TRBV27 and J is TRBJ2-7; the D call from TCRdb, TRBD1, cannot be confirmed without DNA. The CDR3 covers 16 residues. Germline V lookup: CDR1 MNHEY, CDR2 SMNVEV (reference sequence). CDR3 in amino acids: CASSSPGSIRPYEQYF.

The CDR3 spells CASSWEGTGANSPLHF. The rearrangement links TRBV7-2 to TRBJ1-6; the TRBD1 assignment by TCRdb is unverifiable without DNA. Germline CDR1 SGHTA, CDR2 FQGNSA. The CDR3 is made up of 16 amino acids.

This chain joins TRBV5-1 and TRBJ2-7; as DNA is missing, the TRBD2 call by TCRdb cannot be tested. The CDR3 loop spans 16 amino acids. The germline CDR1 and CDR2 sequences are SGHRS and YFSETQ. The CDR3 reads CARIPARRNFPYEQYF.

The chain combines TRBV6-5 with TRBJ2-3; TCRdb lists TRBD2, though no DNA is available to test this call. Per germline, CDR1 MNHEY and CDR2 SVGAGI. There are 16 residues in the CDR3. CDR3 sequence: CASSQTSGRITDTQYF.

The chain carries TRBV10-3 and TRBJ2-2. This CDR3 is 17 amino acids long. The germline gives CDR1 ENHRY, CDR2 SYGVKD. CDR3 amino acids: CAISGDGGSLETGELFF.

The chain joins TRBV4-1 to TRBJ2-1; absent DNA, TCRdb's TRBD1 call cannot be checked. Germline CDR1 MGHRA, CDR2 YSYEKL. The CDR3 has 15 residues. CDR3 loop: CASSQDGGEYNEQFF.

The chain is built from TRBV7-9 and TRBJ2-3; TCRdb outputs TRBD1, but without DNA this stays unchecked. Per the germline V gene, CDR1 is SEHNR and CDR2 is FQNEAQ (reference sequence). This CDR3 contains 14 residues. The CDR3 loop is CASSYGGDTDTQYF.

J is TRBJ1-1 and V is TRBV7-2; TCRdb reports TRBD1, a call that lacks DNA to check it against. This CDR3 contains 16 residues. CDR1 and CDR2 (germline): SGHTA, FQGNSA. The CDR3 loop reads CASSWPQGYMNTEAFF.

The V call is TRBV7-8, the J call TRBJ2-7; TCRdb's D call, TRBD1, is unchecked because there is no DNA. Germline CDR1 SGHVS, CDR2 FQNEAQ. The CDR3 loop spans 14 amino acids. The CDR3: CASRQGANSYEQYF.

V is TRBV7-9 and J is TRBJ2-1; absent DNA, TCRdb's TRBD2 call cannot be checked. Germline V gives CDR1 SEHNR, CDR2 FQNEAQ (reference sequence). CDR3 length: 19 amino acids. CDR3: CASSLTLAGVRSSYNEQFF.

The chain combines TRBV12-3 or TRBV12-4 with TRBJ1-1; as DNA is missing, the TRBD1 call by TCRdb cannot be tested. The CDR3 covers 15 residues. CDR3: CASSTDRARGTEAFF.

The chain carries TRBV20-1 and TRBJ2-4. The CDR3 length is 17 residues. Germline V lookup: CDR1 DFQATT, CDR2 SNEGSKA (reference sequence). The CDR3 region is CSARDRGSLPAKNIQYF.

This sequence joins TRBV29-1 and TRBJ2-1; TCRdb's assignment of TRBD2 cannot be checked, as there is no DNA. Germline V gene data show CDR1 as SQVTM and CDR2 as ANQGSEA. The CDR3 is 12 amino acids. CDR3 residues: CSVGRVVNEQFF.

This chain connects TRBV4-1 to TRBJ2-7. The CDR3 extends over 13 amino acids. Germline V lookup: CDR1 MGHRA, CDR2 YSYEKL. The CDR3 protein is CASSRSESYEQYF.

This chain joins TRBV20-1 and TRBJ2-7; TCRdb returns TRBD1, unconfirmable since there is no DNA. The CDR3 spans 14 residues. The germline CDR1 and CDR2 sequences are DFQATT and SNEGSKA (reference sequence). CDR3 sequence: CSASGHPLSYEQYF.

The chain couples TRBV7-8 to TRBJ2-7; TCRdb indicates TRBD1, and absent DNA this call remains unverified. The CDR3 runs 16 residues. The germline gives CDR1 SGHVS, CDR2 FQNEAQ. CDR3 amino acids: CASSLEGQGILYEQYF.

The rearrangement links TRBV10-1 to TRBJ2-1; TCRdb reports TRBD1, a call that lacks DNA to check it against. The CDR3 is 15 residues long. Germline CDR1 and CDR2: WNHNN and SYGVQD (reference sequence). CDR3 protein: CASSARDDINNEQFF.

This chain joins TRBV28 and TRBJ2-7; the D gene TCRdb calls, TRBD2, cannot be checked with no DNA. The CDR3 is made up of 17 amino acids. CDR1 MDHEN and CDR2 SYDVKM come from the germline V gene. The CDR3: CASSLGTSGRSSYEQYF.

The CDR3 spells CASKTSSPQETQYF. The genes are TRBV12-3 or TRBV12-4 and TRBJ2-5; TCRdb reports TRBD2, a call that lacks DNA to check it against. This CDR3 spans 14 amino acids.

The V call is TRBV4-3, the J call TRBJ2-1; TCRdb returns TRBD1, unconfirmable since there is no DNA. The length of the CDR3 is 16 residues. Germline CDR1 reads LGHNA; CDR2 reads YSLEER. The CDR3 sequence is CASSQDIGTGYNEQFF.

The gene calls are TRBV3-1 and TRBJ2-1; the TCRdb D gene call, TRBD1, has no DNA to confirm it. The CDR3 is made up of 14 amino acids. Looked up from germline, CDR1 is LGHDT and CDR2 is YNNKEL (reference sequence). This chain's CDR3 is CASSQGQGIDEQFF.

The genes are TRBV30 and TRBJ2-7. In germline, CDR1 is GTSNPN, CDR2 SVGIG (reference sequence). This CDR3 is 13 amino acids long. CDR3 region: CAWRLQASYEQYF.

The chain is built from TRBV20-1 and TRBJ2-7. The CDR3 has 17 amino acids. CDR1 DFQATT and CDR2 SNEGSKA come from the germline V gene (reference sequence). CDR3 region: CSASGSGGPRKAYEQYF.

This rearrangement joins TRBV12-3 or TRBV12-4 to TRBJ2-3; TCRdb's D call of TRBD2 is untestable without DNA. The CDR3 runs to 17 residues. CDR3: CASSPYISGVESDTQYF.

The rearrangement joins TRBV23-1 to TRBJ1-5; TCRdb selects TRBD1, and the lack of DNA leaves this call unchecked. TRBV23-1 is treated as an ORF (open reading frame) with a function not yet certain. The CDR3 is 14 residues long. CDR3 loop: CASSQGTRNQPQHF.

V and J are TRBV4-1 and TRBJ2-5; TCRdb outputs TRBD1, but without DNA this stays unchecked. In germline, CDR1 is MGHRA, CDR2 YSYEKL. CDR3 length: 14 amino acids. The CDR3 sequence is CASSQEGREETQYF.

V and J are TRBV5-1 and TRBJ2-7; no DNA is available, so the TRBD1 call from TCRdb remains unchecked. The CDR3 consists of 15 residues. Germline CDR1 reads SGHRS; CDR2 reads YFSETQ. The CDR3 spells CASSSPGQETYEQYF. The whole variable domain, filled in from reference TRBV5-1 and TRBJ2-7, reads KAGVTQTPRYLIKTRGQQVTLSCSPISGHRSVSWYQQTPGQGLQFLFEYFSETQRNKGNFPGRFSGRQFSNSRSEMNVSTLELGDSALYLCASSSPGQETYEQYFGPGTRLTVT.

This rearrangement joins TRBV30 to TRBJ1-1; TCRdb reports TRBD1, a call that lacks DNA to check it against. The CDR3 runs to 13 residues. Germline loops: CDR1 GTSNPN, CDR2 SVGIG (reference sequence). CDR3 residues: CAWSGGLGAEAFF.

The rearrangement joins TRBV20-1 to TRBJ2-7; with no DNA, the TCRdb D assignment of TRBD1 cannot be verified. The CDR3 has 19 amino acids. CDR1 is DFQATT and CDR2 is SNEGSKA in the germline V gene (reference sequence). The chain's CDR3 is CSFSYTHPLGGQVPYEQYF.

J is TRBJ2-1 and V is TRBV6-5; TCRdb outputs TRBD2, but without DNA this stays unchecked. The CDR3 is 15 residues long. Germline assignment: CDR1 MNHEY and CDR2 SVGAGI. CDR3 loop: CASSYSRGGPAEQFF.

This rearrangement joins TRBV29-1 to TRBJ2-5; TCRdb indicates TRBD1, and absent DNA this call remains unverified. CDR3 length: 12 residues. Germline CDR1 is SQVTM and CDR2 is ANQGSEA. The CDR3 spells CSVELRGETQYF.

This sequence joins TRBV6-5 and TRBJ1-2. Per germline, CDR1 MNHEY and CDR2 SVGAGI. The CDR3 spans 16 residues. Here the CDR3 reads CASSYRTWEFNYGYTF.